This T cell receptor (beta chain) was identified during a study of blood T cell repertoires in COVID-19. Study summary: Samples representing acute and convalescent COVID-19 were sourced from the United States, Italy and Spain. PBMCs, B-cell-depleted T cells, or T cells provided the cDNA or gDNA that made up the material.

There are 14 residues in the CDR3. With 2 bases removed from V and 6 bases from J, the gap between germline ends came to 13 bases. Germline loops: CDR1 MNHEY, CDR2 SVGEGT. Per the study methods: By means of reference gene primer amplification, nucleated cell counts were estimated. Using immunoSEQ multiplex PCR, the repertoire was profiled, and TCRdb retains in-frame clones only, with some absent. The DNA was the basis for D and trimming; V, J and clone size are from that table. The data show 300,000 or so clones, around 87% seen once. Sequencing input: peripheral blood. The chain couples TRBV6-2 or TRBV6-3 to TRBJ1-1; no definite D call. This TCR derives from a woman aged 50 to 60 who had recovered from COVID-19. CDR3 nucleotides: TGTGCCAGCAGTTACAGAGGATTAAGCGCTGAAGCTTTCTTT. Its translation: CASSYRGLSAEAFF.